Sequencing of this TCR beta chain was carried out in a study of cytotoxic CD8 clonotypes in ibrutinib-treated CLL. Study overall: Results showed roughly 25 partial and 2 complete responses; following median around six years, 14 remained remitted, about 12 advanced.

TCRdb's table, derived via immunoSEQ multiplex PCR, lists solely in-frame clones and lacks some. This table holds 300,000 to 350,000 clones, about 77% found once. Germline V gene sequence: CDR1 LGHNA, CDR2 YSLEER. This CDR3 contains 14 residues. Trimming at V came to 2 bases and at J to 2 bases, leaving 1 base not matched to a gene. To note about this clone: The target antigen is unknown.

Whole-study findings and limits: Clonality was higher at baseline than in age-matched healthy donors and tracked circulating CD8+ T-cell counts. Few clonotypes were public, and these shrank or held steady under treatment.

The clonotype was recovered from a human donor with chronic lymphocytic leukemia. The rearrangement uses TRBV4-3 and TRBJ2-7; 9 bases match TRBD2. The input for sequencing was PBMCs, taken before ibrutinib treatment. CDR3 sequence reads: CASSQRTSAYEQYF. The CDR3 nucleotides are TGCGCCAGCAGCCAAAGGACTAGCGCCTACGAGCAGTACTTC.